The next 15 T cell receptor beta chains were all read from a single sample in a study of T-cell reconstitution after alpha-beta-depleted transplantation in children. Preparation of the TCRbeta library used unique molecular identifiers. MiXCR, run by TCRdb on the PCR reads, gives a single entry per CDR3 protein. The data show about 170,000 distinct CDR3 sequences, with approximately 12% seen just once and around 14% held by the top ten. The starting material was PBMCs, obtained before TCRalphabeta/CD19-depleted stem cell transplant. The origin of the receptors is a boy younger than 10 with acute myeloid leukemia, due to receive a stem cell transplant.

This clonotype was detected ten times or more. The CDR3 is CSAKGGTADYSNQPQHF. The CDR3 coding sequence is TGCAGTGCTAAAGGTGGGACAGCTGATTATAGCAATCAGCCCCAGCATTTT. This chain links TRBV20-1 with TRBJ1-5; TRBD1 matches at 7 bases. The CDR3 sequence is 17 residues long. V dropped 4 bases and J dropped 0; count of bases not matched to a gene: 12. Germline assignment: CDR1 DFQATT and CDR2 SNEGSKA (reference sequence).

This clonotype was counted a few times. This chain links TRBV29-1 with TRBJ1-4, with 11 bases identical to TRBD1. This CDR3 comprises 14 residues. The germline CDR1 and CDR2 sequences are SQVTM and ANQGSEA. V lost 7 bases, J lost 4 bases, and 5 bases stayed unmatched. CDR3 amino acids: CSAWTGGGNEKLFF. The CDR3 DNA follows: TGCAGCGCGTGGACAGGGGGCGGTAATGAAAAACTGTTTTTT.

This clonotype was recorded at least ten times. The CDR3 protein is CASSLFRGRAGTGELFF. The CDR3 DNA reads TGTGCCAGCAGCTTATTCCGGGGTCGTGCGGGGACCGGGGAGCTGTTTTTT. The rearrangement links TRBV7-8 to TRBJ2-2; D might be TRBD2 (6 bases). V was shortened by 2 bases and J by 5 bases, with 18 bases between the two germline ends. CDR3 length: 17 amino acids. Germline CDR1 reads SGHVS; CDR2 reads FQNEAQ. Complete variable domain (other parts from reference TRBV7-8 and TRBJ2-2): GAGVSQSPRYKVAKRGQDVALRCDPISGHVSLFWYQQALGQGPEFLTYFQNEAQLDKSGLPSDRFFAERPEGSVSTLKIQRTQQEDSAVYLCASSLFRGRAGTGELFFGEGSRLTVL.

The sample holds many counts of this clonotype. This chain uses TRBV24-1 with TRBJ2-2; 12 bases align to TRBD2. J lost 5 bases, V lost 2 bases, and 8 bases had no gene match. This CDR3 has 18 amino acids. Germline V gene sequence: CDR1 KGHDR, CDR2 SFDVKD. The CDR3 DNA is TGTGCCACCAGTGATTCTAGACTAGCGGGAGCAGATACCGGGGAGCTGTTTTTT. The encoded protein is CATSDSRLAGADTGELFF.

The J gene is TRBJ1-2, the V gene TRBV20-1, with 8 bases matching TRBD1. The CDR3 length is 13 residues. With 2 bases clipped from V and 6 bases from J, the junction kept 5 bases outside the gene matches. The germline V gene encodes CDR1 DFQATT and CDR2 SNEGSKA (reference sequence). CDR3 nucleotide sequence: TGCAGTGCTAGATTGACAGGGGAGGATGGCTACACCTTC. Translated, it gives CSARLTGEDGYTF.

The CDR3 sequence is CASSVDRGQGYEQYV. DNA for the CDR3: TGTGCCAGCTCAGTGGACAGGGGGCAAGGGTACGAGCAGTACGTC. The V call is TRBV18, the J call TRBJ2-7, with TRBD1 identical over 11 bases. V dropped 5 bases and J dropped 4; count of bases not matched to a gene: 7. The length of the CDR3 is 15 residues. Per the germline V gene, CDR1 is KGHSH and CDR2 is LQKENI.

This clonotype has at least ten counts. The chain combines TRBV6-5 with TRBJ1-1; no reliable D call. The V end was cut by 2 bases, the J end by 0 bases, with 10 bases between. This CDR3 is built from 15 residues. CDR1 and CDR2 (germline): MNHEY, SVGAGI. Here the CDR3 DNA reads TGTGCCAGCAGTTACCAACGGGGTCTGAACACTGAAGCTTTCTTT. Its translation: CASSYQRGLNTEAFF.

This clonotype has a handful of counts. The chain combines TRBV9 with TRBJ1-1, with D maybe TRBD1 (5 bases). The length of the CDR3 is 14 residues. From germline, CDR1 is SGDLS and CDR2 YYNGEE. The V gene lost 0 bases and the J gene lost 2 bases, with 8 bases spanning the gap. CDR3 nucleotides: TGTGCCAGCAGCGTAGGGGGCCCCAACACTGAAGCTTTCTTT. Translating gives CASSVGGPNTEAFF.

This clonotype was seen many times. V is TRBV24-1 and J is TRBJ2-1; TRBD2 agrees at 8 bases. The CDR3 runs 15 residues. From germline, CDR1 is KGHDR and CDR2 SFDVKD. The J segment lost 3 bases and the V segment lost 6 bases, leaving 6 bases of the junction unmatched. This CDR3 is CATSWTSPDYNEQFF. CDR3 coding DNA: TGTGCCACCAGTTGGACTAGCCCCGACTACAATGAGCAGTTCTTC.

This clonotype was recorded at least ten times. J is TRBJ1-5 and V is TRBV20-1; a weak D match, TRBD1 (5 bases). The CDR3 has 17 amino acids. The ends were cut back, 1 base at V and 6 bases at J, with 22 bases in the middle. The germline gives CDR1 DFQATT, CDR2 SNEGSKA (reference sequence). In nucleotides, the CDR3 is TGCAGTGCTAGAGGGCCGGGCAGGGAGGTTTCGAGTCAGCCCCAGCATTTT. Its translation is CSARGPGREVSSQPQHF.

The sample holds one count of this clonotype. It may be a read error: a sequence one base away is much more abundant. CDR3 sequence: CASSPWVNEQSF. The CDR3 coding sequence is TGTGCCAGCAGTCCCTGGGTAAATGAGCAGTCCTTC. V is TRBV12-3 or TRBV12-4 and J is TRBJ2-1; D is undetermined. The CDR3 has 12 amino acids.

This clonotype came up many times. The CDR3 DNA follows: TGTGCCGGGGTACTAGCGGGAGGGCCATCATTCTTC. Translating gives CAGVLAGGPSFF. The chain carries TRBV7-9 and TRBJ2-1, with 13 bases aligning to TRBD2. Germline V gene data show CDR1 as SEHNR and CDR2 as FQNEAQ (reference sequence). The CDR3 has 12 amino acids. V shed 11 bases and J 16 bases; nucleotides not matched to a gene: 11.

This clonotype was observed many times. The chain joins TRBV20-1 to TRBJ2-1; no clear D. V gave up 2 bases and J gave up 7 bases, with 15 bases separating them. CDR3 length: 14 amino acids. Germline V lookup: CDR1 DFQATT, CDR2 SNEGSKA (reference sequence). The CDR3 sequence is CSARTNIRRNEQFF. CDR3 in DNA: TGCAGTGCTAGAACAAATATCCGCAGGAATGAGCAGTTCTTC.

This clonotype has a count of ten or more. V usage is TRBV4-1 and J usage is TRBJ1-2; D not resolved. The length of the CDR3 is 11 residues. Trimming stripped 4 bases from V and 13 bases from J, with 13 bases between. CDR1 is MGHRA, CDR2 YSYEKL, per germline. The CDR3 bases are TGCGCCAGCAGCCCCGGTGTGGATCTCACCTTC. Translation gives CASSPGVDLTF.

This clonotype has ten or more counts. The chain couples TRBV20-1 to TRBJ2-4, with TRBD1 matching 7 bases. This CDR3 spans 12 amino acids. Looked up from germline, CDR1 is DFQATT and CDR2 is SNEGSKA (reference sequence). The J segment lost 7 bases and the V segment lost 6 bases, leaving 6 bases of the junction unmatched. The CDR3 sequence: CSAPRDSNIQYF. The CDR3 nucleotides read TGCAGTGCCCCTCGGGACAGTAACATTCAGTACTTC.